This T cell receptor beta chain was obtained from a study of early T cells in non-severe SARS-CoV-2 infection. Study in general: The study sequenced bulk RNA from unsorted whole blood, with chains unpaired. Study-wide points: Reliance on VDJdb matching favored anti-spike CD8 responses; private and CD4 specificities were missed.

The CDR3 has 18 amino acids. Trimming removed 5 bases from V and 7 bases from J; junction bases left unmatched: 17. Germline assignment: CDR1 SEHNR and CDR2 FQNEAQ (reference sequence). This clonotype has at least ten counts. Antigen unknown. Individually, cDNA molecules had unique molecular identifiers attached to them. One entry per CDR3 protein, called by TCRdb with MiXCR from the 5' RACE reads. The profile shows 100,000 to 150,000 distinct CDR3 sequences, 15% of them singletons. The sequenced sample consisted of whole blood. This receptor was obtained from an adult who was a healthcare worker with PCR-confirmed SARS-CoV-2 infection or an uninfected control (not recorded which). The V and J genes are TRBV7-9 and TRBJ1-1, with 12 bases matching TRBD1. CDR3: CASSLLRGTGGGWGEAFF. Written as DNA, the CDR3 is TGTGCCAGCAGCCTCCTGAGGGGGACAGGGGGCGGATGGGGTGAAGCTTTCTTT.